This T cell receptor (beta chain) was sequenced for a study of T-cell reconstitution after alpha-beta-depleted transplantation in children. Using unique molecular identifiers, the investigators prepared the TCRbeta library. MiXCR, run by TCRdb on the PCR reads, gives a single entry per CDR3 protein. The data show some 350,000 distinct CDR3 sequences, 10% seen once. The sequence was collected from a human donor who donated a stem cell graft to a child with acute lymphoblastic leukemia. The specimen comprised PBMCs from the stem cell graft donor, sampled from the stem cell graft.

The CDR3 reads CASRQGTTIPGTQYF. The CDR3 coding sequence is TGTGCCAGCAGACAAGGGACTACCATTCCCGGTACGCAGTATTTT. The rearrangement links TRBV5-5 to TRBJ2-3; 7 bases line up with TRBD2. The germline V gene has CDR1 SGHKS and CDR2 YYEKEE (reference sequence). The V and J ends lost 5 bases and 8 bases, in that order; junction bases with no gene match: 14. The CDR3 length is 15 residues.